This entry lists 2 T cell receptor beta chains sequenced from one sample in a study of T cell responses to AZD1222 COVID-19 vaccine. Sequencing used immunoSEQ multiplex PCR; TCRdb keeps in-frame clones, though not all of them. The sample lists about 130,000 clones; roughly nine tenths were seen once. The sequences come from peripheral blood, collected on day 0 of AZD1222 vaccination. Source of these receptors: an adult in good health.

This chain connects TRBV28 to TRBJ2-3; 10 bases fit TRBD2. The CDR3 is 15 residues long. Germline-derived CDR1 and CDR2 are MDHEN and SYDVKM. With 2 bases clipped from V and 4 bases from J, the junction kept 3 bases outside the gene matches. The CDR3 DNA sequence: TGTGCCAGCAGTTTAGGGCTAGCGGGGGCAGATACGCAGTATTTT. This encodes CASSLGLAGADTQYF.

The chain carries TRBV18 and TRBJ2-7; D gene uncertain. CDR1 is KGHSH, CDR2 LQKENI, per germline. V shed 0 bases and J shed 1 base, with 4 bases lying between them. The CDR3 is 13 residues long. The chain's CDR3 is CASSPPSSYEQYF. The DNA of the CDR3 is TGTGCCAGCTCACCACCAAGTTCCTACGAGCAGTACTTC. The full variable domain, completed using reference TRBV18 and TRBJ2-7, is NAGVMQNPRHLVRRRGQEARLRCSPMKGHSHVYWYRQLPEEGLKFMVYLQKENIIDESGMPKERFSAEFPKEGPSILRIQQVVRGDSAAYFCASSPPSSYEQYFGPGTRLTVT.